This is a list of T cell receptor beta chains from one sample in a study of graft-versus-host responses after intestinal transplantation. TCRdb keeps only in-frame clones here, not all; method: immunoSEQ multiplex PCR. The table records 78,000 or so clones, roughly 91% of them present only once. Antigen specificity for these receptors is unknown. Sequenced here: unstimulated CD8+ T cells sorted from spleen or lymph node cells, sampled before transplant. The source of these receptors is a human donor who was the organ donor for an intestinal transplant. Both conserved end residues are trimmed from each CDR3. D genes are given only for firm matches. The size of a clone is reported for some rows only, either as once, few or many, or as a class for expanded clones.

v_gene: TRBV9
j_gene: TRBJ1-2
abundance: -
d_gene: -
CDR3aa: ASSVGLDGYT

v_gene: TRBV5-6
j_gene: TRBJ2-1
abundance: -
d_gene: -
CDR3aa: ASSALDSKGLDEQF

v_gene: TRBV4-1
j_gene: TRBJ1-6
abundance: -
d_gene: -
CDR3aa: ASSQEQGGSPLH

v_gene: TRBV28
j_gene: TRBJ1-1
abundance: -
d_gene: TRBD1
CDR3aa: ASRRDRGVLKGAF

v_gene: TRBV21-1
j_gene: TRBJ1-2
abundance: -
d_gene: -
CDR3aa: ASKPKSTGARHGYT

v_gene: TRBV6-5
j_gene: TRBJ2-7
abundance: -
d_gene: TRBD2
CDR3aa: ASSYRGGLNEQY

v_gene: TRBV19
j_gene: TRBJ1-1
abundance: -
d_gene: TRBD1
CDR3aa: ASSIPNRGGTEAF

v_gene: TRBV30
j_gene: TRBJ2-5
abundance: -
d_gene: -
CDR3aa: AWSVNSGVSQETQY

v_gene: TRBV6-1
j_gene: TRBJ2-3
abundance: -
d_gene: TRBD1
CDR3aa: ASSERERGLVSDTQY

v_gene: TRBV27
j_gene: TRBJ2-7
abundance: -
d_gene: TRBD2
CDR3aa: ASSFLTSGSDEQY

v_gene: TRBV20-1
j_gene: TRBJ1-1
abundance: -
d_gene: -
CDR3aa: SARSDARAF

v_gene: TRBV6-4
j_gene: TRBJ2-1
abundance: -
d_gene: -
CDR3aa: ASSTNWGADYNEQF

v_gene: TRBV18
j_gene: TRBJ1-1
abundance: -
d_gene: -
CDR3aa: ASSPGVEAF

v_gene: TRBV19
j_gene: TRBJ1-5
abundance: -
d_gene: -
CDR3aa: ASSIAGGQPQH

v_gene: TRBV7-8
j_gene: TRBJ2-7
abundance: -
d_gene: -
CDR3aa: ASGYWSSPAYEQY

v_gene: TRBV7-6
j_gene: TRBJ1-5
abundance: -
d_gene: -
CDR3aa: ASSSGRTTRGNQPQH

v_gene: TRBV27
j_gene: TRBJ2-4
abundance: -
d_gene: -
CDR3aa: ASSLHGLGIQY

v_gene: TRBV27
j_gene: TRBJ2-1
abundance: -
d_gene: TRBD1
CDR3aa: ASSKTGGAYNEQF

v_gene: TRBV28
j_gene: TRBJ1-5
abundance: -
d_gene: -
CDR3aa: ASSPPLFSQPQH

v_gene: TRBV5-6
j_gene: TRBJ2-5
abundance: -
d_gene: -
CDR3aa: ASSRVLIREGETQY

v_gene: TRBV6-4
j_gene: TRBJ2-6
abundance: -
d_gene: -
CDR3aa: ASSDLSSGANVLT

v_gene: TRBV18
j_gene: TRBJ2-7
abundance: -
d_gene: -
CDR3aa: ASSLLVRGVNYEQY

v_gene: TRBV27
j_gene: TRBJ2-3
abundance: -
d_gene: TRBD2
CDR3aa: ASSTIRLAGGDTQY

v_gene: TRBV28
j_gene: TRBJ2-7
abundance: -
d_gene: -
CDR3aa: ASSPSGSFWEQY

v_gene: TRBV6-5
j_gene: TRBJ1-6
abundance: -
d_gene: TRBD1
CDR3aa: ASSWRTGQGPLH

v_gene: TRBV2
j_gene: TRBJ2-7
abundance: -
d_gene: TRBD2
CDR3aa: ASSVSRAGGISYEQY

v_gene: TRBV7-9
j_gene: TRBJ2-5
abundance: -
d_gene: -
CDR3aa: ASSKGGGAKETQY

v_gene: TRBV7-9
j_gene: TRBJ2-5
abundance: -
d_gene: TRBD2
CDR3aa: ASSLLAPSKETQY

v_gene: TRBV5-6
j_gene: TRBJ2-7
abundance: -
d_gene: -
CDR3aa: ASSLLEIQGRHEQY

v_gene: TRBV5-6
j_gene: TRBJ2-7
abundance: -
d_gene: TRBD1
CDR3aa: ASSLGQGSYEQY

v_gene: TRBV30
j_gene: TRBJ2-3
abundance: -
d_gene: -
CDR3aa: AWSVLGGTDTQY

v_gene: TRBV7-7
j_gene: TRBJ1-3
abundance: once
d_gene: -
CDR3aa: ASSPGVGSGNTIY

v_gene: TRBV7-9
j_gene: TRBJ2-7
abundance: -
d_gene: -
CDR3aa: ASSPRQARTGQY

v_gene: TRBV30
j_gene: TRBJ1-2
abundance: -
d_gene: -
CDR3aa: ALDGYT

v_gene: TRBV4-1
j_gene: TRBJ1-2
abundance: -
d_gene: -
CDR3aa: ASSQSTRDGYT

v_gene: TRBV5-4
j_gene: TRBJ2-5
abundance: -
d_gene: -
CDR3aa: ASSLEGGETQY

v_gene: TRBV5-6
j_gene: TRBJ2-7
abundance: -
d_gene: -
CDR3aa: ASSLATGESYEQY

v_gene: TRBV4-1
j_gene: TRBJ2-1
abundance: -
d_gene: -
CDR3aa: ASSQEVRDNEQF

v_gene: TRBV6-4
j_gene: TRBJ2-1
abundance: -
d_gene: TRBD2
CDR3aa: ASSGGTSGGNEQF

v_gene: TRBV28
j_gene: TRBJ2-7
abundance: -
d_gene: TRBD1
CDR3aa: ASSRTGLDEQY

v_gene: TRBV6-4
j_gene: TRBJ2-5
abundance: few
d_gene: TRBD2
CDR3aa: ASSESAGGQETQY

v_gene: TRBV30
j_gene: TRBJ1-1
abundance: -
d_gene: TRBD1
CDR3aa: AWGQGGEAF

v_gene: TRBV2
j_gene: TRBJ1-3
abundance: -
d_gene: TRBD1
CDR3aa: ASRPGTGLFGNTIY

v_gene: TRBV5-4
j_gene: TRBJ2-2
abundance: once
d_gene: TRBD2
CDR3aa: ASSLASAGGNTGELF

v_gene: TRBV5-5
j_gene: TRBJ2-7
abundance: -
d_gene: -
CDR3aa: ASSLDPSYEQY

v_gene: TRBV2
j_gene: TRBJ2-7
abundance: -
d_gene: TRBD1
CDR3aa: ASTSALGGIHEQY

v_gene: TRBV9
j_gene: TRBJ2-1
abundance: -
d_gene: -
CDR3aa: ASSVDGRGINEQF

v_gene: TRBV7-9
j_gene: TRBJ2-3
abundance: -
d_gene: -
CDR3aa: ASSLDVGHAKLDTDTQY

v_gene: TRBV2
j_gene: TRBJ2-1
abundance: -
d_gene: -
CDR3aa: ASRDSLANEQF

v_gene: TRBV6-6
j_gene: TRBJ2-5
abundance: -
d_gene: -
CDR3aa: ASSFLDARGGTQY

v_gene: TRBV7-2
j_gene: TRBJ2-7
abundance: -
d_gene: -
CDR3aa: ASSLLGLAPEQY

v_gene: TRBV28
j_gene: TRBJ2-4
abundance: -
d_gene: -
CDR3aa: ASNSLRAKNIQY

v_gene: TRBV11-3
j_gene: TRBJ2-7
abundance: few
d_gene: TRBD1
CDR3aa: ASSHSGTGFHEQY